One sample yielded the 23 T cell receptor beta chains listed below, sequenced in a study of blood T cell repertoires in COVID-19. Generated by immunoSEQ multiplex PCR, the TCRdb table keeps only in-frame clones and is missing some. The sample contains around 60,000 clones, more than 80% of which appear only once. Sequencing input: peripheral blood. The receptors stem from a man aged 80 or over with acute or convalescent COVID-19.

This rearrangement joins TRBV10-3 to TRBJ1-1; no reliable D call. Germline loops: CDR1 ENHRY, CDR2 SYGVKD. V was clipped by 0 bases and J by 6 bases, with 8 bases between them. The CDR3 is made up of 13 amino acids. The CDR3 loop reads CAISESGGAEAFF. DNA of the CDR3: TGTGCCATCAGTGAGTCGGGAGGAGCTGAAGCTTTCTTT.

The chain is built from TRBV15 and TRBJ1-5; no firm D call. Per germline, CDR1 LNHNV and CDR2 YYDKDF (reference sequence). The V end was cut by 5 bases, the J end by 2 bases, with 13 bases between. The length of the CDR3 is 15 residues. This chain's CDR3 is CATSPAGPRNQPQHF. The CDR3 region has the DNA TGTGCCACCAGCCCAGCGGGCCCTCGCAATCAGCCCCAGCATTTT.

The chain has TRBV6-5 and TRBJ1-2; 9 bases agree with TRBD1. This CDR3 has 12 residues. V trimming: 5 bases; J trimming: 7 bases; junction bases outside the gene matches: 2. The germline V gene encodes CDR1 MNHEY and CDR2 SVGAGI. CDR3 amino acids: CASSRQGVGYTF. In nucleotides, the CDR3 is TGTGCCAGCAGTAGACAGGGGGTTGGCTACACCTTC.

The chain links TRBV7-2 to TRBJ1-5, with D possibly matching TRBD1 (6 bases). The CDR3 totals 14 residues. Trimming pared 3 bases from V and 3 bases from J, leaving 9 bases between. From germline, CDR1 is SGHTA and CDR2 FQGNSA. The CDR3: CASSLDSPNQPQHF. The CDR3 coding sequence is TGTGCCAGCAGCTTGGACAGCCCCAATCAGCCCCAGCATTTT.

The V gene is TRBV2, the J gene TRBJ1-1; D is possibly TRBD1 (5 bases). The CDR3 extends over 15 amino acids. Between the trimmed V and J ends, which lost 5 bases and 4 bases, there was a span of 17 bases. CDR1 is SNHLY and CDR2 is FYNNEI in the germline V gene. As DNA, the CDR3 is TGTGCCAGCAGTAAACGATCTGCGGGGGGCACTGAAGCTTTCTTT. Residues: CASSKRSAGGTEAFF.

The chain recombines TRBV7-8 with TRBJ2-5, with D possibly TRBD2 on 7 matching bases. CDR3 length: 16 amino acids. The V end lost 6 bases, the J end lost 2 bases, and 19 bases lay between the germline ends. CDR1 is SGHVS, CDR2 FQNEAQ, per germline. This CDR3 is CASRRGGRGLQETQYF. As DNA, the CDR3 is TGTGCCAGCAGGAGGGGGGGCAGGGGCCTTCAAGAGACCCAGTACTTC.

Only a few counts were recorded for this clone. The chain carries TRBV6-5 and TRBJ2-1, with 7 bases matching TRBD2. Germline V gene lookup returns CDR1 MNHEY and CDR2 SVGAGI. With 2 bases clipped from V and 6 bases from J, the junction kept 7 bases outside the gene matches. The CDR3 is 15 residues long. The CDR3: CASSYSGARSNEQFF. The DNA of the CDR3 is TGTGCCAGCAGTTACAGCGGGGCGCGAAGCAATGAGCAGTTCTTC.

The gene calls are TRBV5-1 and TRBJ2-5, with 14 nucleotides matching TRBD2. There are 15 residues in the CDR3. V lost 4 bases and J lost 5; bases outside the gene matches: 4. CDR1 is SGHRS and CDR2 is YFSETQ in the germline V gene. CDR3 sequence reads: CASSAGLAGAETQYF. The DNA of the CDR3 is TGCGCCAGCAGCGCGGGACTAGCGGGGGCTGAGACCCAGTACTTC.

The genes are TRBV11-2 and TRBJ2-1; perhaps TRBD2 as D (6 bases). The CDR3 runs 13 residues. Germline CDR1 reads SGHAT; CDR2 reads FQNNGV. V dropped 5 bases and J dropped 6 bases, with 11 bases sitting between them. The CDR3 sequence: CASSTGLPNEQFF. Here the CDR3 DNA reads TGTGCCAGCAGCACGGGACTCCCCAATGAGCAGTTCTTC.

This chain joins TRBV14 and TRBJ2-2; tentatively, D is TRBD1 (5 bases). CDR1 SGHDN and CDR2 FVKESK come from the germline V gene. The V and J ends lost 0 bases and 5 bases respectively, with 13 bases between them. CDR3 length: 16 residues. CDR3 nucleotide sequence: TGTGCCAGCAGCCAAGACCCAGGGCCGCGGACCGGGGAGCTGTTTTTT. It codes for CASSQDPGPRTGELFF.

The V call is TRBV28, the J call TRBJ1-4; D gene ambiguous. Trimming took off 2 bases at V and 0 bases at J, with 13 bases between the two ends. This CDR3 spans 17 amino acids. Germline V gene sequence: CDR1 MDHEN, CDR2 SYDVKM. The CDR3 is CASSLNPLQATNEKLFF. The CDR3 DNA follows: TGTGCCAGCAGTTTAAACCCCCTTCAGGCAACTAATGAAAAACTGTTTTTT. The variable domain in full, completed from reference TRBV28 and TRBJ1-4, reads DVKVTQSSRYLVKRTGEKVFLECVQDMDHENMFWYRQDPGLGLRLIYFSYDVKMKEKGDIPEGYSVSREKKERFSLILESASTNQTSMYLCASSLNPLQATNEKLFFGSGTQLSVL.

This clone was observed once. This chain uses TRBV6-5 with TRBJ1-5; D possibly corresponds to TRBD1 (6 bases). V gave up 7 bases and J gave up 5 bases, with 12 bases separating them. The germline CDR1 and CDR2 sequences are MNHEY and SVGAGI. The CDR3 spans 13 residues. This CDR3 reads CASKRDNDQPQHF. The CDR3 coding sequence is TGTGCCAGCAAACGGGACAACGATCAGCCCCAGCATTTT.

The chain couples TRBV7-8 to TRBJ1-1; a possible D gene is TRBD1 (6 bases). Trimming removed 5 bases at V and 5 bases at J, with 18 bases between. This CDR3 spans 15 amino acids. Germline CDR1 SGHVS, CDR2 FQNEAQ. As DNA, the CDR3 is TGTGCCAGCAGCGCAGCGTTTGGACAGTCAACTGAAGCTTTCTTT. Translation gives CASSAAFGQSTEAFF.

This chain joins TRBV20-1 and TRBJ1-1, with D possibly being TRBD1 (5 bases). In germline, CDR1 is DFQATT, CDR2 SNEGSKA (reference sequence). This CDR3 has 10 residues. Trimming shortened V by 6 bases and J by 10 bases, and 12 bases separated the two germline ends. CDR3 DNA sequence: TGCAGTGCCTCAGGGCTCTCAGCTTTCTTT. This codes for CSASGLSAFF.

The rearrangement uses TRBV3-1 (or the pseudogene TRBV3-2) and TRBJ2-1; TRBD2 might be the D (5 bases). The CDR3 is 16 amino acids. The V end was cut by 0 bases, the J end by 2 bases, with 11 bases between. CDR1 and CDR2 (germline): LGHDT, YNNKEL (reference sequence). CDR3 bases: TGTGCCAGCAGCCAAGAATGGCGGGCGGCCTACAATGAGCAGTTCTTC. Amino acids: CASSQEWRAAYNEQFF.

The CDR3 region is CASSPPAGIAETQYF. CDR3 DNA: TGTGCCAGCTCACCCCCAGCGGGGATAGCAGAGACCCAGTACTTC. The chain combines TRBV18 with TRBJ2-5; the match to TRBD2 covers 7 bases. The CDR3 has 15 residues. Looked up from germline, CDR1 is KGHSH and CDR2 is LQKENI. With 3 bases clipped from V and 4 bases from J, the junction kept 8 bases outside the gene matches.

This chain joins TRBV18 and TRBJ1-4; no reliable D call. Germline assignment: CDR1 KGHSH and CDR2 LQKENI. The V and J ends lost 0 bases and 3 bases respectively, with 5 bases between them. The CDR3 spans 14 residues. The CDR3 sequence: CASSPPGPNEKLFF. The DNA for the CDR3 is TGTGCCAGCTCACCACCGGGCCCTAATGAAAAACTGTTTTTT. Full variable domain (missing parts from reference TRBV18 and TRBJ1-4): NAGVMQNPRHLVRRRGQEARLRCSPMKGHSHVYWYRQLPEEGLKFMVYLQKENIIDESGMPKERFSAEFPKEGPSILRIQQVVRGDSAAYFCASSPPGPNEKLFFGSGTQLSVL.

This clone showed up just once. The chain links TRBV14 to TRBJ2-5, with a weak D call TRBD1 (6 bases). CDR3 length: 14 amino acids. Trimming took 6 bases from V and 5 from J, leaving 16 bases between them. In germline, CDR1 is SGHDN, CDR2 FVKESK. DNA of the CDR3: TGTGCCAGCAGGCAACAGGGAAGCCGGGAGACCCAGTACTTC. Translated: CASRQQGSRETQYF.

This chain connects TRBV6-5 to TRBJ1-2; TRBD1 aligns across 10 bases. This CDR3 contains 15 residues. V trimming: 5 bases; J trimming: 7 bases; junction bases outside the gene matches: 10. Per germline, CDR1 MNHEY and CDR2 SVGAGI. CDR3 in amino acids: CASSQMDRGGLGYTF. CDR3 DNA: TGTGCCAGCAGTCAAATGGACAGGGGGGGGCTTGGCTACACCTTC.

This clone occurred a few times. The V call is TRBV7-2, the J call TRBJ1-2, with D possibly matching TRBD1 (5 bases). Germline V gene lookup returns CDR1 SGHTA and CDR2 FQGNSA. Trimming pared 5 bases from V and 7 bases from J, leaving 23 bases between. The CDR3 contains 16 residues. The CDR3 DNA follows: TGTGCCAGCAGCGCTTCAGGGTTTTCGGGTTCTCGTGGCTACACCTTC. Translated: CASSASGFSGSRGYTF.

The chain carries TRBV18 and TRBJ1-1, with D possibly TRBD1 on 5 matching bases. CDR1 and CDR2 (germline): KGHSH, LQKENI. The CDR3 loop spans 14 amino acids. Trimming removed 3 bases at V and 8 bases at J, with 16 bases between. The DNA for the CDR3 is TGTGCCAGCTCACCCAAGGGGACGGAGGGGGAAGCTTTCTTT. This codes for CASSPKGTEGEAFF.

The CDR3 sequence is CASSRTTRDRSNHYGYTF. CDR3 sequence (DNA): TGTGCCAGCAGTCGTACAACGCGGGACAGGTCTAATCACTATGGCTACACCTTC. The V and J genes are TRBV6-6 and TRBJ1-2; 8 bases are shared with TRBD1. CDR3 size: 18 residues. Germline CDR1 and CDR2: MNHNY and SVGAGI (reference sequence). J lost 3 bases, V lost 5 bases, and 17 bases had no gene match.

The genes are TRBV29-1 and TRBJ2-7, with 7 bases that match TRBD2. Trimming removed 4 bases from V and 6 bases from J; junction bases left unmatched: 9. This CDR3 has 13 residues. Germline assignment: CDR1 SQVTM and CDR2 ANQGSEA. The CDR3 nucleotides are TGCAGCGTTGCCCCCCGGGGGGACGGCGAGCAGTACTTC. Encoded protein: CSVAPRGDGEQYF.